The rows below give T cell receptor beta chains drawn from one sample of a study of PD-L1 blockade in urothelial cancer. The method was immunoSEQ multiplex PCR; TCRdb's version includes in-frame clones alone and lacks a portion of them. Of tens of thousands of clones in the sample, approximately 77% were seen once. Specimen: PBMCs, collected around atezolizumab (anti-PD-L1) treatment. The receptors originated from a man between 65 and 79 years old with urothelial cancer. CDR3s include the opening cysteine and the closing phenylalanine or tryptophan. D genes are given only for firm matches. Clone size is shown for a subset of rows, as once, few, many or a class of expanded clone.

NA	NA	TRBV30	TRBJ1-5	CAAGARGYSNQPQHF	TGTGCCGCCGGGGCCAGGGGATATAGCAATCAGCCCCAGCATTTT
NA	NA	TRBV4-3	TRBJ1-6	CASSQDEAGSYNSPLHF	TGCGCCAGCAGCCAAGATGAAGCAGGGTCCTATAATTCACCCCTCCACTTT
NA	NA	TRBV4-3	TRBJ1-5	CASSQGLEDQPQHF	TGCGCCAGCAGCCAAGGACTTGAGGATCAGCCCCAGCATTTT
NA	TRBD2	TRBV4-1	TRBJ2-3	CASSQETGAGRWNTQYF	TGCGCCAGCAGCCAAGAAACGGGAGCGGGGAGGTGGAATACGCAGTATTTT
NA	TRBD1	TRBV30	TRBJ1-1	CAQRTGGNTEAFF	TGTGCCCAAAGGACAGGCGGGAACACTGAAGCTTTCTTT
NA	TRBD1	TRBV19	TRBJ1-5	CASSITRTGNQPQHF	TGTGCCAGTAGTATCACCCGGACAGGGAATCAGCCCCAGCATTTT
NA	NA	TRBV5-1	TRBJ2-3	CASSLVRDTQYF	TGCGCCAGCAGCTTGGTCAGAGATACGCAGTATTTT
few	NA	TRBV29-1	TRBJ2-2	CSAGEGGGTGELFF	TGCAGCGCTGGGGAGGGGGGGGGCACCGGGGAGCTGTTTTTT
NA	TRBD2	TRBV9	TRBJ2-3	CASSGGLAGSSSTDTQYF	TGTGCCAGCAGCGGGGGACTAGCGGGTTCGTCTAGCACAGATACGCAGTATTTT
NA	TRBD1	TRBV5-5	TRBJ1-3	CASSLVQGSGGGNTIYF	TGTGCCAGCAGCTTGGTACAGGGGAGTGGAGGTGGAAACACCATATATTTT
NA	TRBD2	TRBV2	TRBJ2-1	CASSLAGRSSYNEQFF	TGTGCCAGCAGCTTAGCGGGGAGGAGCTCCTACAATGAGCAGTTCTTC
NA	TRBD1	TRBV7-3	TRBJ2-3	CASSLRGQSTDTQYF	TGTGCCAGCAGCCTCAGGGGGCAGAGCACAGATACGCAGTATTTT
NA	NA	TRBV19	TRBJ1-2	CASSSGFDGYTF	TGTGCCAGTAGTAGCGGGTTCGATGGCTACACCTTC
few	TRBD2	TRBV11-1	TRBJ2-7	CASSRAGDGTYEQYF	TGTGCCAGCAGCCGGGCGGGGGACGGTACGTACGAGCAGTACTTC
NA	NA	TRBV4-1	TRBJ1-4	CASSTGGGGEKLFF	TGCGCCAGCAGCACCGGGGGTGGTGGGGAAAAACTGTTTTTT
NA	TRBD1	TRBV14	TRBJ1-2	CASSQTGSGGYTF	TGTGCCAGCAGCCAGACAGGGTCTGGTGGCTACACCTTC
NA	NA	TRBV2	TRBJ1-1	CASSENEGIGVNTEAFF	TGTGCCAGCAGTGAAAATGAGGGTATCGGCGTGAACACTGAAGCTTTCTTT
NA	TRBD2	TRBV4-2	TRBJ2-3	CASSQGGTSGRGTDTQYF	TGTGCCAGCAGTCAGGGAGGGACTAGCGGGAGAGGGACAGATACGCAGTATTTT
NA	NA	TRBV18	TRBJ1-3	CASSPGRTPGGNTIYF	TGTGCCAGCTCACCGGGGAGAACCCCAGGCGGAAACACCATATATTTT
NA	NA	TRBV19	TRBJ2-7	CASSAHGGGSYEQYF	TGTGCCAGTAGTGCCCATGGGGGAGGATCCTACGAGCAGTACTTC
NA	TRBD2	TRBV7-3	TRBJ2-1	CASSSTLAGPQFF	TGTGCCAGCAGCTCTACCCTAGCGGGACCGCAGTTCTTC
once	TRBD1	TRBV7-6	TRBJ2-7	CASSPGGEQYF	TGTGCCAGCAGCCCAGGGGGCGAGCAGTACTTC
NA	TRBD2	TRBV5-1	TRBJ2-1	CASSLVGTSGSEQFF	TGCGCCAGCAGCTTGGTAGGGACTAGCGGGAGTGAGCAGTTCTTC
NA	TRBD2	TRBV4-1	TRBJ2-5	CASSQGTGGLRETQYF	TGCGCCAGCAGCCAAGGTACGGGAGGCCTAAGAGAGACCCAGTACTTC
NA	TRBD2	TRBV7-2	TRBJ2-4	CASSSSRVGGNQYF	TGTGCCAGCAGCTCTTCCCGGGTGGGAGGGAATCAGTACTTC
NA	NA	TRBV10-3	TRBJ2-6	CAILDPSGANVLTF	TGTGCCATCTTGGATCCTTCTGGGGCTAACGTCCTGACTTTC
NA	NA	TRBV6-1	TRBJ2-5	CASSEGGLQETQYF	TGTGCCAGCAGTGAAGGAGGGCTTCAAGAGACCCAGTACTTC
NA	NA	TRBV28	TRBJ1-1	CASSPRRQAGTEAFF	TGTGCCAGCAGTCCCCGTCGACAGGCTGGCACTGAAGCTTTCTTT
NA	TRBD1	TRBV19	TRBJ1-5	CASSQTGQGLNSNQPQHF	TGTGCCAGTAGTCAGACGGGACAGGGACTCAATAGCAATCAGCCCCAGCATTTT
NA	TRBD1	TRBV7-2	TRBJ2-4	CASSLRTGMGNIQYF	TGTGCCAGCAGCTTAAGGACAGGGATGGGAAACATTCAGTACTTC
NA	TRBD2	TRBV28	TRBJ2-5	CASTLGLAVGETQYF	TGTGCCAGCACCTTGGGACTAGCGGTCGGGGAGACCCAGTACTTC
NA	NA	TRBV5-1	TRBJ2-4	CASKRGEGGVAKNIQYF	TGCGCCAGCAAACGTGGAGAAGGGGGGGTAGCCAAAAACATTCAGTACTTC
NA	TRBD1	TRBV25-1	TRBJ2-3	CASSEWTGPTDTQYF	TGTGCCAGCAGTGAATGGACAGGGCCCACAGATACGCAGTATTTT
NA	NA	TRBV12-5	TRBJ1-5	CASGLANGRGNQPQHF	TGTGCTAGTGGTTTGGCAAACGGGAGGGGCAATCAGCCCCAGCATTTT
NA	TRBD2	TRBV5-1	TRBJ2-7	CASSAGLASYEQYF	TGCGCCAGCAGCGCGGGACTAGCGTCGTACGAGCAGTACTTC
NA	TRBD2	TRBV28	TRBJ2-3	CASSWASGGAGTSGIASTDTQYF	TGTGCCAGCAGTTGGGCGTCAGGGGGCGCAGGAACTAGCGGGATAGCTAGCACAGATACGCAGTATTTT
NA	TRBD1	TRBV28	TRBJ2-1	CASSFGQGAVDNEQFF	TGTGCCAGCAGTTTCGGTCAGGGGGCTGTAGACAATGAGCAGTTCTTC
NA	TRBD1	TRBV18	TRBJ1-4	CASSLQPGQGNEKLFF	TGTGCCAGCTCACTCCAACCGGGACAGGGGAATGAAAAACTGTTTTTT
once	NA	TRBV23-1	TRBJ1-4	CASSPPPGPPEGTNEKLFF	TGCGCCAGCAGTCCGCCACCCGGACCGCCCGAGGGAACTAATGAAAAACTGTTTTTT
NA	TRBD1	TRBV5-1	TRBJ2-2	CASSFLDRGAGELFF	TGCGCCAGCAGCTTTCTGGACAGGGGGGCCGGGGAGCTGTTTTTT
NA	NA	TRBV2	TRBJ2-1	CASSPSVEQFF	TGTGCCAGCAGTCCTAGCGTAGAGCAGTTCTTC
NA	NA	TRBV6-4	TRBJ1-1	CASSVEARGTEAFF	TGTGCCAGCAGTGTGGAGGCCCGGGGAACTGAAGCTTTCTTT